Included here is one T cell receptor (beta chain) sequence, with context. cDNA came from approximately 0.5 to 1 ug RNA primed by random hexamers. TCRdb used MiXCR to reprocess the immunoSEQ multiplex PCR reads, holding one entry per CDR3 protein. The table shows around 130,000 distinct CDR3 sequences, with just under 95% occurring only once. V lost 4 bases and J 13 bases, leaving 23 bases between the germline ends. Germline V gene lookup returns CDR1 SGHDN and CDR2 FVKESK. The CDR3 extends over 15 amino acids. The record originates from a study of CD8 T cells in Susac syndrome. It was negative isolation that provided the CD8+ and CD4+ T cells, whereas TEMRA cells were enriched by FACS.

The gene calls are TRBV14 and TRBJ2-1; tentatively, D is TRBD1 or TRBD2 (6 bases each). The TCR comes from a human donor with Susac syndrome. Sample: CD8+ T cells from PBMCs. The CDR3 reads CASSPFSGGSVRQFF. Written as DNA, the CDR3 is TGTGCCAGCAGCCCGTTCTCCGGGGGCTCCGTTCGTCAGTTCTTC.